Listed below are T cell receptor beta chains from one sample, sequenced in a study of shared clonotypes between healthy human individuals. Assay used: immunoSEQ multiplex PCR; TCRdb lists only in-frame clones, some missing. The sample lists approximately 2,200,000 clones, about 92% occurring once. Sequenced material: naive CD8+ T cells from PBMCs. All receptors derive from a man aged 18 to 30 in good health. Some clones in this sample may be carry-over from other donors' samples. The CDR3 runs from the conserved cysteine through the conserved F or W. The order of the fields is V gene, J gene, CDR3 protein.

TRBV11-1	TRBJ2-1	CASTPKREPSSYNEQFF
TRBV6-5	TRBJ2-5	CASSYRGETQYF
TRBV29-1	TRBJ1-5	CSVVGLRGRGQPQHF
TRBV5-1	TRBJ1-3	CASSTGPRSGNTIYF
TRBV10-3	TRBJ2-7	CAISEGPYEQYF
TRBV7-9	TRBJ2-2	CASSLFLAGANTGELFF
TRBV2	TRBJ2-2	CASREKGITGELFF
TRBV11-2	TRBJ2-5	CASSLGGEDGWETQYF
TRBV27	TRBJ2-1	CASSHLGLWEGYNEQFF
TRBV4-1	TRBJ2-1	CASSQPSREQFF
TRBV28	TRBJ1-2	CASSPFNYGYTF
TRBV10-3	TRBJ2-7	CAIHGNTAQEQYF
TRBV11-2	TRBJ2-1	CASGPRLAYNEQFF
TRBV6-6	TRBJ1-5	CASSSRGVDQPQHF
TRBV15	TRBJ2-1	CATSPSPSWNEQFF
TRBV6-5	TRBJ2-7	CASSSPGQGVYEQYF
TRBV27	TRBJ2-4	CASSGLAGRDIQYF
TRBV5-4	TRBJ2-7	CASSMWTSGNSYEQYF
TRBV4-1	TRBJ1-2	CASSRIFAGRGLDYGYTF
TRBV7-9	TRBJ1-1	CASSQPLGTEAFF
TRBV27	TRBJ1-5	CASSLWVGSQPQHF
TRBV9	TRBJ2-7	CASSVRDEGPYEQYF
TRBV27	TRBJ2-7	CASTYGPLYEQYF
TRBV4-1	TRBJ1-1	CASSSPLPLAGNTEAFF
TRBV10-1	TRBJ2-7	CASSDSGAENEQYF